This T cell receptor beta chain was sequenced in a study of blood T cell repertoires in COVID-19. Generated by immunoSEQ multiplex PCR, the TCRdb table keeps only in-frame clones and is missing some. The table records over 80,000 clones, about 87% of them present only once. The TCR originated in a human donor in a cohort sampled during active COVID-19. What was sequenced was peripheral blood.

DNA for the CDR3: TGTGCCAGCAGCCAAGGGTTTCGGGGGGCCGAGCAGTACTTC. Its protein is CASSQGFRGAEQYF. The chain employs TRBV14 and TRBJ2-7; tentatively, D is TRBD2 (7 bases). V lost 1 base to trimming and J lost 6 bases, with 13 bases between them. CDR1 is SGHDN and CDR2 is FVKESK in the germline V gene. The CDR3 totals 14 residues.